The sequence of this T cell receptor (beta chain) was determined in a study of cytomegalovirus exposure and HLA in healthy donors. Study-wide results and caveats: Presence/absence analyses supposed approximately even sequencing depth among donors.

CDR3 length equals 15 residues. Deletions cut 1 base from V and 7 bases from J, with 14 bases between. Germline V CDR1 and CDR2: LNHDA, SQIVND (reference sequence). On this clone: Antigen unknown.

Both 60 Vbeta primers and 13 Jbeta primers went into the PCR. The data were produced by immunoSEQ multiplex PCR, yet TCRdb's version contains in-frame clones alone and is incomplete. The sample lists approximately 140,000 clones, around 77% occurring once. The sequencing input was PBMCs. The TCR comes from a woman aged 50 to 65 in good health and CMV-seronegative. J is TRBJ1-5 and V is TRBV19; no clear D gene. The CDR3 loop reads CASSIGIAGGQPQHF. In nucleotides, the CDR3 is TGTGCCAGTAGTATAGGGATAGCGGGAGGACAGCCCCAGCATTTT.